This is a list of T cell receptor beta chains from one sample in a study of cytomegalovirus exposure and HLA in healthy donors. The protocol was immunoSEQ multiplex PCR, while the TCRdb copy is restricted to in-frame clones and leaves out a portion. There are approximately 140,000 clones in the sample; over 70% occur only once, and almost 7% lies in the top ten. The sample consisted of PBMCs. The receptor source for this set is a middle-aged man in good health and CMV-seropositive. The CDR3 runs from the conserved cysteine through the conserved F or W. The order of the fields is clone size, J gene, V gene, CDR3 protein. Part of the rows lack a size; the others show once, few, many or a class for expanded clones.

clone size: .; J gene: TRBJ1-1; V gene: TRBV6-6; CDR3 protein: CASSMPGNTEAFF
clone size: few; J gene: TRBJ1-4; V gene: TRBV28; CDR3 protein: CASRRTDFNEKLFF
clone size: .; J gene: TRBJ2-1; V gene: TRBV9; CDR3 protein: CASTGSIAKSEQFF
clone size: .; J gene: TRBJ1-2; V gene: TRBV5-6; CDR3 protein: CASSLGQGHHYGYTF
clone size: .; J gene: TRBJ1-6; V gene: TRBV27; CDR3 protein: CASSLLGGGDRSSPLHF
clone size: few; J gene: TRBJ2-3; V gene: TRBV6-4; CDR3 protein: CASSVDWSSTDTQYF
clone size: .; J gene: TRBJ2-7; V gene: TRBV5-5; CDR3 protein: CASSREAKVRFEQYF
clone size: .; J gene: TRBJ2-5; V gene: TRBV19; CDR3 protein: CASSGGTSGGLGETQYF
clone size: few; J gene: TRBJ1-5; V gene: TRBV5-4; CDR3 protein: CASSLGPKGNQPQHF
clone size: .; J gene: TRBJ2-7; V gene: TRBV30; CDR3 protein: CAWSVTPLSQYF
clone size: .; J gene: TRBJ1-6; V gene: TRBV7-9; CDR3 protein: CASSSGQGNSPLHF
clone size: .; J gene: TRBJ2-7; V gene: TRBV5-1; CDR3 protein: CASHQTGGTYEQYF
clone size: .; J gene: TRBJ2-7; V gene: TRBV6-5; CDR3 protein: CASSYSGSGNYEQYF
clone size: .; J gene: TRBJ1-6; V gene: TRBV6-6; CDR3 protein: CASSFFVGDSPLHF
clone size: .; J gene: TRBJ1-3; V gene: TRBV27; CDR3 protein: CASSLGPLTGNTIYF
clone size: .; J gene: TRBJ2-2; V gene: TRBV5-1; CDR3 protein: CASRGTGDTGELFF
clone size: .; J gene: TRBJ2-5; V gene: TRBV5-4; CDR3 protein: CASSSGLYEETQYF
clone size: .; J gene: TRBJ1-1; V gene: TRBV13; CDR3 protein: CASSLAGGTGDAFF
clone size: .; J gene: TRBJ2-4; V gene: TRBV18; CDR3 protein: CASSPPTTVKNIQYF
clone size: .; J gene: TRBJ1-5; V gene: TRBV7-8; CDR3 protein: CASSQSPTGQLNQPQHF
clone size: .; J gene: TRBJ2-3; V gene: TRBV5-4; CDR3 protein: CASSNPTSGADTQYF
clone size: .; J gene: TRBJ2-5; V gene: TRBV13; CDR3 protein: CASSLSSRGVQTQYF
clone size: few; J gene: TRBJ1-5; V gene: TRBV27; CDR3 protein: CASSLLSGGDQPQHF
clone size: .; J gene: TRBJ2-5; V gene: TRBV11-2; CDR3 protein: CASSLVPLATETQYF
clone size: .; J gene: TRBJ2-6; V gene: TRBV14; CDR3 protein: CASSPESVLAGGPGANVLTF
clone size: .; J gene: TRBJ1-1; V gene: TRBV4-3; CDR3 protein: CASSQRQSTEAFF
clone size: .; J gene: TRBJ2-1; V gene: TRBV15; CDR3 protein: CATSTGTSGRVQNEQFF
clone size: .; J gene: TRBJ2-7; V gene: TRBV4-1; CDR3 protein: CASPDSRDRTYEQYF
clone size: .; J gene: TRBJ1-6; V gene: TRBV27; CDR3 protein: CASSLRSPLHF
clone size: .; J gene: TRBJ1-1; V gene: TRBV9; CDR3 protein: CASSVAENTEAFF
clone size: once; J gene: TRBJ1-2; V gene: TRBV7-9; CDR3 protein: CASTPGREGANAGYTF